This TCR beta chain was found in a study of blood T cell repertoires in COVID-19. Original analysis: Estimates of nucleated cell counts were drawn from the amplification of reference gene primers. The data were produced by immunoSEQ multiplex PCR, yet TCRdb's version contains in-frame clones alone and is incomplete. V, J and clone size are those of that table, while D and trimming were read from the DNA. This sample has about 120,000 clones, with around 89% found just once. This clone has only one observation. Enrolled during active infection, Seattle patients were then followed longitudinally. This CDR3 is built from 17 residues. Trimming took 1 base from V and 8 from J; bases not matched to a gene: 14. In germline, CDR1 is LGHNA, CDR2 YNFKEQ.

The sequence came from a woman aged 60-75 years with COVID-19, enrolled during active disease. Sequencing used peripheral blood. The genes are TRBV4-2 and TRBJ1-2, with TRBD1 identical over 9 bases. This chain's CDR3 is CASSQGRAFGTGKGYTF. CDR3 bases: TGTGCCAGCAGCCAAGGACGGGCCTTTGGGACAGGGAAAGGCTACACCTTC.